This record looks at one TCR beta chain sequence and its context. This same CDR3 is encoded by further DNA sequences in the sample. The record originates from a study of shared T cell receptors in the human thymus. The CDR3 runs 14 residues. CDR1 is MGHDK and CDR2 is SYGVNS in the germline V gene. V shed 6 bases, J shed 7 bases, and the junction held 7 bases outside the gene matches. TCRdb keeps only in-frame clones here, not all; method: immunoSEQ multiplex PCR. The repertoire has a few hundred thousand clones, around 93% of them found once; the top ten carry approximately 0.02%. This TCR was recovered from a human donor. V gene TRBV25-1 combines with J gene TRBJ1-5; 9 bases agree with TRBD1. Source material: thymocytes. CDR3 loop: CASSEGTGGQPQHF. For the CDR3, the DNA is TGTGCCAGCAGCGAAGGAACAGGGGGCCAGCCCCAGCATTTT.